The TCR beta chain described here comes from a study of OX40 agonist ivuxolimab in advanced cancers. The overall study: With a range of roughly 23 to 90, age averaged approximately 64 years, and more than 75% were male.

Notes on this clone: The antigen remains unidentified.

Findings and caveats of the study: Dosing at 0.1 to 3.0 mg/kg was accompanied by clonal expansion of CD4+ and CD8+ blood T cells by week 6. Expanded clones tended on average to be more numerous among CD8+ T cells than CD4+.

This table comes from immunoSEQ multiplex PCR, and its TCRdb copy is limited to in-frame clones, with some not included. The sample contains around 63,000 clones, about nine tenths of which appear only once. Germline V gene lookup returns CDR1 SGHTA and CDR2 FQGNSA. The CDR3 is made up of 15 amino acids. Germline trimming cut 5 bases from V and 2 bases from J; bases unmatched to any gene: 9. The rearrangement joins TRBV7-2 to TRBJ2-7; 7 bases fit TRBD2. This sequence originates from an adult with an advanced solid tumor such as melanoma, head and neck, liver or kidney cancer. The sequencing used CD4+ or CD8+ T cells sorted from blood, collected in a trial of the OX40 agonist ivuxolimab. The CDR3 region is CASSKQRDGAYEQYF. CDR3 in DNA: TGTGCCAGCAGCAAGCAGCGGGATGGCGCCTACGAGCAGTACTTC.